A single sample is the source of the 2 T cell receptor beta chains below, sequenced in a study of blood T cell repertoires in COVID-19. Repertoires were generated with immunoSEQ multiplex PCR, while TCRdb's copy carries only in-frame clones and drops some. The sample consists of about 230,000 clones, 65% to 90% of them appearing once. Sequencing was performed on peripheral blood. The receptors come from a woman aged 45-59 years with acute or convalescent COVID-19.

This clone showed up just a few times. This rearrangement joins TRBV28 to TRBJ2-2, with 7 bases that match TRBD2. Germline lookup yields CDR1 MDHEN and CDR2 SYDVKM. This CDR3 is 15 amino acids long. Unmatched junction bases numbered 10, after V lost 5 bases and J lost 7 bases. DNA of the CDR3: TGTGCCAGCAGTCCCCGGGCGGGGGTCGTCGGGGAGCTGTTTTTT. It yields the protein CASSPRAGVVGELFF.

CDR3 amino acids: CATNPREEYHHNYEQYF. As DNA, the CDR3 is TGTGCCACCAACCCTAGGGAGGAATACCACCACAACTACGAGCAGTACTTC. The chain employs TRBV7-8 and TRBJ2-7; a weak D match, TRBD2 (6 bases). The V end was cut by 10 bases, the J end by 3 bases, with 28 bases between. This CDR3 has 17 residues. The germline V gene encodes CDR1 SGHVS and CDR2 FQNEAQ.